This T cell receptor beta chain was observed in a study of cytomegalovirus exposure and HLA in healthy donors. A multiplex PCR was run with 60 Vbeta primers and 13 Jbeta primers. The assay was immunoSEQ multiplex PCR, and TCRdb's table has in-frame clones only and misses some. The table includes about 140,000 clones, about 86% detected once. Each donor's status was that of a healthy bone marrow donor. Details on this clone: Its cognate antigen is unknown.

Findings of the study overall: The HLA-A and HLA-B alleles of most subjects were reportedly predicted accurately from TCR beta sequences. There were 164 TCR beta chains listed as cytomegalovirus-associated. Most of the CMV-associated TCR beta chains (in a later analysis) appeared to be HLA-restricted.

The CDR3 covers 14 residues. The ends were cut back, 8 bases at V and 4 bases at J, with 14 bases in the middle. Germline assignment: CDR1 MNHEY and CDR2 SMNVEV (reference sequence). This clonotype originated in a woman aged 25-40 years in good health and CMV-seronegative. The sequencing sample was made of PBMCs. The V and J genes are TRBV27 and TRBJ1-4, with a tentative D call TRBD1 (6 bases). The CDR3 DNA reads as TGTGCCAGCGGAAGAGGACAGCTTAATGAAAAACTGTTTTTT. Amino acid sequence: CASGRGQLNEKLFF.